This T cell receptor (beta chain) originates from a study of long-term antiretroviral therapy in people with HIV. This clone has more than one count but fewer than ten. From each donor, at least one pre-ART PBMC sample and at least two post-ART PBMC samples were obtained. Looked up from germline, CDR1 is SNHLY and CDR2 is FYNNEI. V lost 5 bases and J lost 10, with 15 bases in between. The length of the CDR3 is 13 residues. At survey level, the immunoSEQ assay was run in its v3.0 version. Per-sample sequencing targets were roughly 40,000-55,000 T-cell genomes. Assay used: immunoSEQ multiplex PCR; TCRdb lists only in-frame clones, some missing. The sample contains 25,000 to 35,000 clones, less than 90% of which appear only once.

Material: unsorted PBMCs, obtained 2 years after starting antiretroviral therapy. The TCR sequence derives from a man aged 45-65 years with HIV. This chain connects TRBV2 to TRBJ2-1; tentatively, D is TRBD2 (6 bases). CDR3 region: CASSRLGREEQFF. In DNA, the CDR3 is TGTGCCAGCAGTCGACTAGGGCGAGAAGAGCAGTTCTTC.